The entry below describes one T cell receptor (beta chain). This clone was seen only a few times. Its specific antigen is unknown. No base qualities exist here, and no much larger clone lies one base off it. CDR1 and CDR2 are read off the germline V gene as MGHRA and YSYEKL. From the cysteine up to the phenylalanine, the CDR3 has a length of 17 residues. This entry keeps only the CDR3 DNA: 51 bases, framed from base 1. Germline trimming: 0 bases from V, 5 bases from J; junction bases outside gene matches: 7. At one collaborating source in Seattle, patients were enrolled during active infection and were followed longitudinally through the course of disease. Collaborating institutions collected whole blood in K2EDTA tubes following their own protocols. Collaborator samples were shipped for TCRbeta analysis as frozen whole blood, isolated PBMCs, or DNA extracted from either sample type. The sample belongs to a study of blood T cell repertoires in COVID-19 (dated by TCRdb to 2019 to 2021). Regarding the research as a whole: Collaborator samples came from the United States, Italy and Spain and covered acute and convalescent phases of COVID-19. The material from the prospective study consisted of cDNA or gDNA derived from T cells, B-cell-depleted T cells, or PBMCs. Subjects who had been exposed to COVID-19, were actively infected with it, or had recovered from it provided the deeply sampled blood TCRbeta repertoires that made up the dataset. The repertoires were released in a freely available public database meant as a resource for research on the immune response to SARS-CoV-2. The samples were drawn from two sources: the first 160 participants of the ongoing ImmuneRACE study, and 1,254 subjects contributed by 6 global collaborators. Sample metadata almost always included a de-identified subject ID, COVID-19 status, age in years and sex. Where available, HLA class I and class II types were taken from metadata supplied by the sample provider and were not determined by assay-based typing.

What the authors observed across the whole study: The amount of clinical and demographic metadata varied by source and participant and was provided uncurated.

The immunoSEQ Assay, a bias-controlled multiplex PCR, was used to amplify TCRbeta CDR3 regions from genomic DNA. The original methods were these. The number of nucleated cells in each sample was estimated by amplification of reference gene primers within the assay. To quantify the absolute abundance of each unique TCRbeta CDR3 rearrangement, sequence reads were collapsed and filtered. For each sample, productive Simpson clonality was calculated as the square root of Simpson's diversity index across productive rearrangements. What TCRdb holds here is the immuneACCESS table cut down to in-frame rearrangements. Part of the clones is not present; checked against another copy, under half of the missing clones reflect an unresolved V gene, and the others are unexplained. V, J and clone size were drawn from that table, and D and trimming were deduced from the DNA. For this sample the table gives 150,000 to 250,000 clones, of which roughly 77% were detected only once. The leading ten clones occupy 5.5% to 7% of the sample.

The source of this sequence is a woman between 35 and 50 years old with COVID-19, enrolled during active disease. The rearranged segments are TRBV4-1 and TRBJ1-5, with TRBD1 identical over 10 junction bases. Sequenced sample: peripheral blood. The DNA is as follows: TGCGCCAGCAGCCAAGATCTTTCAGGGACAGGGGATCAGCCCCAGCATTTT. This translates into CASSQDLSGTGDQPQHF.